These 11 T cell receptor beta chains came from one sample sequenced in a study of T cell changes during pregnancy in multiple sclerosis. Clones were sequenced by immunoSEQ multiplex PCR, and TCRdb holds only the in-frame ones, with some missing. The top ten hold 0.45% to 0.6% of the sample, which has 26,000 or so clones, approximately 88% seen once. The sample consisted of CD4+ T cells from peripheral blood mononuclear cells, taken in the first trimester of pregnancy. The source of these receptors is a female donor in good health, enrolled as a control in a pregnancy study.

The chain is built from TRBV7-9 and TRBJ2-3, with 10 bases aligning to TRBD2. J gave up 6 bases and V 5 bases, and 5 bases lay outside the gene matches. The CDR3 totals 14 residues. Germline V gives CDR1 SEHNR, CDR2 FQNEAQ (reference sequence). CDR3 in amino acids: CASSERGGSDTQYF. In DNA form, the CDR3 reads TGTGCCAGCAGCGAGCGGGGGGGCAGTGATACGCAGTATTTT.

As DNA, the CDR3 is TGCGCCAGCAGTGAGGATTACTACACTGAAGCTTTCTTT. It is translated as CASSEDYYTEAFF. V usage is TRBV10-1 and J usage is TRBJ1-1; D is undetermined. The CDR3 totals 13 residues. The germline V gene has CDR1 WNHNN and CDR2 SYGVQD (reference sequence). The germline V and J ends were trimmed by 2 bases and 3 bases, with 7 bases remaining between them.

The V and J genes are TRBV10-3 and TRBJ1-2; TRBD1 matches 8 bases. Germline V gene sequence: CDR1 ENHRY, CDR2 SYGVKD. The CDR3 length is 14 residues. Trimming took 2 bases from V and 5 from J; bases not matched to a gene: 4. The CDR3 sequence: CAISERQGLYGYTF. In DNA, the CDR3 is TGTGCCATCAGTGAGAGACAGGGGCTGTATGGCTACACCTTC.

The chain recombines TRBV4-2 with TRBJ1-2; D perhaps matches TRBD1 (6 bases). The CDR3 is made up of 15 amino acids. Germline V lookup: CDR1 LGHNA, CDR2 YNFKEQ. V was clipped by 3 bases and J by 4 bases, with 15 bases between them. The CDR3 DNA is TGTGCCAGCAGCCAGGATCCTACAGGGAGCTATGGCTACACCTTC. It specifies CASSQDPTGSYGYTF.

The V gene is TRBV28, the J gene TRBJ2-6; 12 nucleotides agree with TRBD2. CDR1 is MDHEN and CDR2 is SYDVKM in the germline V gene. The CDR3 length is 19 residues. With 3 bases clipped from V and 0 bases from J, the junction kept 6 bases outside the gene matches. As DNA, the CDR3 is TGTGCCAGCAGTTTCTCAGGACTAGCGGGGCGCTCTGGGGCCAACGTCCTGACTTTC. Its translation: CASSFSGLAGRSGANVLTF.

The V call is TRBV29-1, the J call TRBJ2-4, with 8 bases identical to TRBD1. Unmatched junction bases numbered 8, after V lost 7 bases and J lost 3 bases. The CDR3 sequence is 14 residues long. The V gene's germline CDR1 is SQVTM and CDR2 ANQGSEA. CDR3 sequence (DNA): TGCAGCGCCTCGACAGGGGTCGGCAAAAACATTCAGTACTTC. Encoded protein: CSASTGVGKNIQYF.

For the CDR3, the DNA is TGCGCCAGCAGCCGTCAACTTTCCTACACTAGCGGGGGCCCCCAAGAGACCCAGTACTTC. Translating it yields CASSRQLSYTSGGPQETQYF. The chain recombines TRBV5-1 with TRBJ2-5, with 11 bases aligning to TRBD2. Germline V gene lookup returns CDR1 SGHRS and CDR2 YFSETQ. CDR3 length: 20 residues. V was pared by 4 bases and J by 1 base, with 18 bases of the junction left unmatched.

This clone was picked up one time. The chain carries TRBV4-3 and TRBJ1-2; 8 nucleotides align to TRBD1. CDR3 length equals 15 residues. With 2 bases clipped from V and 5 bases from J, the junction kept 7 bases outside the gene matches. Germline CDR1 and CDR2: LGHNA and YSLEER. DNA for the CDR3: TGCGCCAGCAGCCAATCAGGGGGCGATTTATATGGCTACACCTTC. It translates to CASSQSGGDLYGYTF.

The chain links TRBV5-5 to TRBJ1-1; no clear D gene. Germline-derived CDR1 and CDR2 are SGHKS and YYEKEE (reference sequence). The germline V and J ends were trimmed by 3 bases and 7 bases, with 22 bases remaining between them. This CDR3 has 16 amino acids. The CDR3 reads CASSYLARRPTDEAFF. The CDR3 DNA reads TGTGCCAGCAGCTACTTGGCCCGGCGCCCTACAGATGAAGCTTTCTTT.

The chain is built from TRBV19 and TRBJ2-2, with 7 bases matching TRBD2. The germline V gene has CDR1 LNHDA and CDR2 SQIVND (reference sequence). Trimming took 3 bases from V and 8 from J; bases not matched to a gene: 12. CDR3 length equals 16 residues. The CDR3 here is CASSIWRGSNLGELFF. The CDR3 bases are TGTGCCAGTAGTATTTGGCGGGGGAGCAATTTAGGGGAGCTGTTTTTT.

CDR3: CASSPGQMNTEAFF. DNA for the CDR3: TGCGCCAGCAGCCCGGGACAGATGAACACTGAAGCTTTCTTT. V and J are TRBV5-1 and TRBJ1-1, with 7 bases aligning to TRBD1. The J segment lost 0 bases and the V segment lost 4 bases, leaving 3 bases of the junction unmatched. This CDR3 contains 14 residues. CDR1 SGHRS and CDR2 YFSETQ come from the germline V gene.